What follows are 15 T cell receptor beta chains derived from one specimen sequenced in a study of a mutant IDH1 vaccine in newly diagnosed glioma. Method: immunoSEQ multiplex PCR; TCRdb's copy keeps in-frame clones and lacks some. Counted here are around 87,000 clones, under 90% occurring once; the ten biggest clones make up 6% to 9.5%. Time point noted: baseline, week 1 (first vaccination visit). Treatment described: pre-vaccination baseline after standard-of-care therapy. The starting material was PBMCs, obtained from a glioma patient treated with radiotherapy, temozolomide or both. All receptors come from a woman between 45 and 65 years old with glioma.

There are a few counts of this clone. The chain carries TRBV18 and TRBJ1-1; D not certain. The V gene lost 2 bases and the J gene lost 0 bases, with 13 bases spanning the gap. This CDR3 comprises 16 residues. The V gene's germline CDR1 is KGHSH and CDR2 LQKENI. The chain's CDR3 is CASSPRGFGMNTEAFF. The CDR3, as DNA: TGTGCCAGCTCACCAAGAGGGTTCGGTATGAACACTGAAGCTTTCTTT.

This sequence joins TRBV7-2 and TRBJ1-2, with TRBD1 as a possible D gene (6 bases). The CDR3 runs 15 residues. V was cut by 8 bases and J by 2 bases, with 18 bases left in between. In germline, CDR1 is SGHTA, CDR2 FQGNSA. The CDR3 coding sequence is TGTGCCAGCGTTAAAACAGGGATTGAGAACTATGGCTACACCTTC. Protein: CASVKTGIENYGYTF.

V gene TRBV6-1 combines with J gene TRBJ1-3; a possible D gene is TRBD1 (5 bases). There are 16 residues in the CDR3. Germline loops: CDR1 MNHNS, CDR2 SASEGT. Trimming stripped 2 bases from V and 1 base from J, with 12 bases between. Here the CDR3 DNA reads TGTGCCAGCAGTGAATGGGGGGAGACATCTGGAAACACCATATATTTT. Residues: CASSEWGETSGNTIYF.

V gene TRBV7-2 combines with J gene TRBJ1-4; D remains unclear. This CDR3 is built from 16 residues. Germline V gene lookup returns CDR1 SGHTA and CDR2 FQGNSA. Trimming shortened V by 4 bases and J by 0 bases, and 12 bases separated the two germline ends. The CDR3 region has the DNA TGTGCCAGCAGCTATTTCCCCAAGGCAACTAATGAAAAACTGTTTTTT. Its translation: CASSYFPKATNEKLFF.

The chain joins TRBV6-4 to TRBJ1-1; TRBD1 agrees at 8 bases. The germline gives CDR1 MRHNA, CDR2 SNTAGT. This CDR3 is built from 17 residues. V was clipped by 4 bases and J by 4 bases; unmatched bases: 14. CDR3 loop: CASSVSLRTGSFTEAFF. CDR3 bases: TGTGCCAGCAGTGTCTCTCTACGGACAGGGTCGTTCACTGAAGCTTTCTTT.

This chain joins TRBV9 and TRBJ2-2, with D hard to call. V gave up 4 bases and J gave up 5 bases, with 9 bases separating them. The CDR3 sequence is 13 residues long. The germline CDR1 and CDR2 sequences are SGDLS and YYNGEE. The CDR3 spells CASSSRVTGELFF. DNA for the CDR3: TGTGCCAGCAGCTCCCGGGTGACCGGGGAGCTGTTTTTT.

The CDR3 loop is CASSSLRQGAEAFF. The CDR3 DNA is TGTGCCAGCAGCTCGCTCCGACAGGGCGCTGAAGCTTTCTTT. This rearrangement joins TRBV7-8 to TRBJ1-1; 7 nucleotides agree with TRBD1. This CDR3 is 14 amino acids long. Per the germline V gene, CDR1 is SGHVS and CDR2 is FQNEAQ. The junction had 8 bases not matched to a gene; V was cut back by 4 bases and J by 6 bases.

The chain carries TRBV9 and TRBJ1-1; D uncertain. CDR1 and CDR2 from the germline V gene are SGDLS and YYNGEE. V shed 0 bases and J shed 0 bases, with 3 bases lying between them. This CDR3 region has 13 residues. The CDR3 region is CASSVVVNTEAFF. CDR3 coding DNA: TGTGCCAGCAGCGTAGTAGTGAACACTGAAGCTTTCTTT.

The V call is TRBV10-3, the J call TRBJ1-5; D unresolved. The CDR3 length is 13 residues. Germline loops: CDR1 ENHRY, CDR2 SYGVKD. Trimming took off 0 bases at V and 7 bases at J, with 7 bases between the two ends. The CDR3 sequence is CAISESYSQPQHF. CDR3 coding DNA: TGTGCCATCAGTGAGTCATATTCACAGCCCCAGCATTTT.

The rearrangement uses TRBV29-1 and TRBJ2-1, with D unclear. V was cut by 1 base and J by 0 bases, with 7 bases left in between. The germline V gene has CDR1 SQVTM and CDR2 ANQGSEA. The CDR3 totals 14 residues. CDR3: CSVEGPSSYNEQFF. The CDR3 nucleotides read TGCAGCGTTGAAGGCCCGAGCTCCTACAATGAGCAGTTCTTC.

This clone was detected only a few times. In DNA, the CDR3 is TGTGCCAGTGGGGGGCTCGATCAGCCCCAGCATTTT. Translated: CASGGLDQPQHF. The chain is built from TRBV28 and TRBJ1-5, with a tentative D call TRBD1 (6 bases). CDR1 is MDHEN, CDR2 SYDVKM, per germline. The CDR3 consists of 12 residues. V was cut by 9 bases and J by 5 bases, with 11 bases left in between.

This chain connects TRBV7-2 to TRBJ1-2, with TRBD1 identical over 7 bases. This CDR3 is 12 amino acids long. V dropped 5 bases and J dropped 5; count of bases not matched to a gene: 2. Per germline, CDR1 SGHTA and CDR2 FQGNSA. CDR3 coding DNA: TGTGCCAGCAGCCAACAGGGGTATGGCTACACCTTC. Its protein is CASSQQGYGYTF.

The V and J genes are TRBV7-2 and TRBJ2-4, with 13 bases that match TRBD2. The CDR3 is 16 residues long. V was pared by 5 bases and J by 7 bases, with 8 bases of the junction left unmatched. Germline CDR1 reads SGHTA; CDR2 reads FQGNSA. The CDR3 DNA reads as TGTGCCAGCAGCCCCACTAGCGGGGGGGCGATGAACATTCAGTACTTC. Translated: CASSPTSGGAMNIQYF.

The CDR3 spells CASSRSGADQYF. DNA of the CDR3: TGTGCCAGCAGTCGCAGCGGGGCCGACCAGTATTTT. This chain links TRBV9 with TRBJ2-3; 7 bases agree with TRBD2. Germline trimming cut 5 bases from V and 12 bases from J; bases unmatched to any gene: 9. There are 12 residues in the CDR3. The V gene's germline CDR1 is SGDLS and CDR2 YYNGEE.

On this clone: Because the CDR3's place on the DNA is in doubt, the DNA is left out and the CDR3 is given as listed by TCRdb. This sequence joins TRBV4-2 and TRBJ1-1. From germline, CDR1 is LGHNA and CDR2 YNFKEQ. The length of the CDR3 is 14 amino acids, counting both ends. Here the CDR3 reads CASSQVSGRARAFF.